The clone carrying this T cell receptor (beta chain) was seen only a few times. This sample is part of a study of blood T cells in healthy people across ages. V gave up 0 bases and J gave up 7 bases, with 11 bases separating them. The CDR3 covers 15 residues. Germline V gene sequence: CDR1 SGHRS, CDR2 YFSETQ. Through a sample-barcoded 5' primer and a J-beta primer mix, a second PCR was run for roughly 6 to 12 cycles. TCRdb reprocessed the 5' RACE reads with MiXCR, giving one entry per CDR3 protein. This table has hundreds of thousands of distinct CDR3 sequences, around a quarter appearing once. The same specimen was also included in a second study, on T cells of mothers and their children.

Source material: blood. This rearrangement joins TRBV5-1 to TRBJ1-6, with D unresolved. The receptor comes from a boy between 5 and 17 years old in good health. The CDR3 sequence is CASSLGHRGNSPLHF. CDR3 DNA: TGCGCCAGCAGCTTGGGACACCGTGGGAATTCACCCCTCCACTTT.